The 31 T cell receptor beta chains listed next were all sequenced from one sample in a study of cytotoxic CD8 clonotypes in ibrutinib-treated CLL. Only in-frame clones appear in the TCRdb table, and some are missing; sequencing was by immunoSEQ multiplex PCR. The repertoire holds over 120,000 clones, 79% seen once, with roughly 13% in the top ten. Sequenced material: PBMCs, taken after 12 months of ibrutinib treatment. These receptors originate from a human donor with chronic lymphocytic leukemia.

This chain uses TRBV9 with TRBJ2-1, with 14 bases aligning to TRBD2. Germline loops: CDR1 SGDLS, CDR2 YYNGEE. J gave up 3 bases and V 4 bases, and 6 bases lay outside the gene matches. The CDR3 totals 17 residues. The CDR3 here is CASSRGLAGAGYNEQFF. DNA of the CDR3: TGTGCCAGCAGCAGGGGACTAGCGGGAGCGGGCTACAATGAGCAGTTCTTC.

V is TRBV6-1 and J is TRBJ2-7; 8 bases line up with TRBD1. After removal of 1 base from V and 4 bases from J, the junction contained 9 bases not matched to a gene. There are 16 residues in the CDR3. Germline loops: CDR1 MNHNS, CDR2 SASEGT. This CDR3 reads CASSEEGRTGLYEQYF. The CDR3 nucleotides are TGTGCCAGCAGTGAAGAAGGGAGGACAGGGCTGTACGAGCAGTACTTC.

V usage is TRBV7-2 and J usage is TRBJ2-5, with 9 bases matching TRBD1. Germline V CDR1 and CDR2: SGHTA, FQGNSA. V lost 3 bases to trimming and J lost 5 bases; unmatched junction nucleotides: 10. This CDR3 spans 16 amino acids. The CDR3 loop reads CASSLTGTGLFETQYF. The CDR3 nucleotides are TGTGCCAGCAGCTTGACCGGGACAGGGCTTTTCGAGACCCAGTACTTC.

The CDR3 DNA is TGTGCCAGCAGCCCACAGATAGCTCAAGAGACCCAGTACTTC. Its translation is CASSPQIAQETQYF. The rearrangement joins TRBV5-5 to TRBJ2-5; no definite D call. Deletions cut 4 bases from V and 2 bases from J, with 12 bases between. Germline CDR1 is SGHKS and CDR2 is YYEKEE (reference sequence). The CDR3 length is 14 residues. The entire variable domain, with the rest obtained from reference TRBV5-5 and TRBJ2-5, is as follows: DAGVTQSPTHLIKTRGQQVTLRCSPISGHKSVSWYQQVLGQGPQFIFQYYEKEERGRGNFPDRFSARQFPNYSSELNVNALLLGDSALYLCASSPQIAQETQYFGPGTRLLVL.

This clone came up once. Relative to the germline gene, one junction end is altered; a read error may explain this. The V gene is TRBV20-1, the J gene TRBJ2-5, with D unresolved. This CDR3 is built from 11 residues. From germline, CDR1 is DFQATT and CDR2 SNEGSKA (reference sequence). CDR3 loop: CGELVQETQYF. CDR3 DNA: TGTGGCGAGTTAGTACAAGAGACCCAGTACTTC.

This clone appeared once. V and J are TRBV4-3 and TRBJ2-1, with D possibly matching TRBD2 (5 bases). This CDR3 is built from 21 residues. CDR1 is LGHNA, CDR2 YSLEER, per germline. V lost 0 bases and J 8 bases, leaving 32 bases between the germline ends. The CDR3 nucleotides are TGCGCCAGCAGCCAAGATACCACCAGTCGGCTAGGAGGCGCATCAATTGATGAGCAGTTCTTC. Its protein product is CASSQDTTSRLGGASIDEQFF.

The chain carries TRBV5-1 and TRBJ1-5, with TRBD1 matching 8 bases. From germline, CDR1 is SGHRS and CDR2 YFSETQ. The J segment lost 4 bases and the V segment lost 3 bases, leaving 6 bases of the junction unmatched. The CDR3 covers 15 residues. CDR3 residues: CASSYGQGTNQPQHF. The CDR3 region has the DNA TGCGCCAGCAGCTACGGACAGGGAACTAATCAGCCCCAGCATTTT.

This chain links TRBV2 with TRBJ2-7, with a weak D call TRBD1 (6 bases). V lost 11 bases, J lost 4 bases, and 18 bases lay in between. The germline gives CDR1 SNHLY, CDR2 FYNNEI. This CDR3 comprises 13 residues. CDR3 sequence (DNA): TGTGCCGGAGGTAGGGACACTTATTACGAGCAGTACTTC. This sequence encodes CAGGRDTYYEQYF.

This clone was counted only a few times. This chain joins TRBV18 and TRBJ2-1, with 12 bases identical to TRBD2. The germline V gene has CDR1 KGHSH and CDR2 LQKENI. Trimming cost V 3 bases and J 6 bases; bases outside gene matches: 3. The CDR3 is made up of 15 amino acids. The DNA for the CDR3 is TGTGCCAGCTCACCGACTAGCGGGAGCGGCAATGAGCAGTTCTTC. Encoded protein: CASSPTSGSGNEQFF. Full variable domain (rest looked up from reference TRBV18 and TRBJ2-1): NAGVMQNPRHLVRRRGQEARLRCSPMKGHSHVYWYRQLPEEGLKFMVYLQKENIIDESGMPKERFSAEFPKEGPSILRIQQVVRGDSAAYFCASSPTSGSGNEQFFGPGTRLTVL.

This clone has more than one count but fewer than ten. This rearrangement joins TRBV10-3 to TRBJ2-7; 7 nucleotides align to TRBD2. Germline-derived CDR1 and CDR2 are ENHRY and SYGVKD. This CDR3 spans 14 amino acids. The V gene end was trimmed by 4 bases and the J gene end by 4 bases; junction bases not matched to a gene: 7. DNA for the CDR3: TGTGCCATCAGTGTTGCTAGCGGAGTTTACGAGCAGTACTTC. Protein sequence: CAISVASGVYEQYF.

The V gene is TRBV4-1, the J gene TRBJ1-5; D remains ambiguous. Germline V gene data show CDR1 as MGHRA and CDR2 as YSYEKL. The CDR3 has 13 amino acids. V lost 4 bases and J 3 bases, leaving 7 bases between the germline ends. Written as DNA, the CDR3 is TGCGCCAGCAGCCGGGGTCTCAATCAGCCCCAGCATTTT. Its translation: CASSRGLNQPQHF.

This chain joins TRBV28 and TRBJ1-1; tentatively, D is TRBD1 (6 bases). Germline assignment: CDR1 MDHEN and CDR2 SYDVKM. The length of the CDR3 is 15 residues. V was clipped by 3 bases and J by 1 base, with 12 bases between them. CDR3 nucleotide sequence: TGTGCCAGCAGTTTTTTCTGGGGGCGGAACACTGAAGCTTTCTTT. It translates to CASSFFWGRNTEAFF.

The chain is built from TRBV5-6 and TRBJ2-3; D is tentatively TRBD1 or TRBD2 (5 bases each). The CDR3 totals 15 residues. CDR1 is SGHDT, CDR2 YYEEEE, per germline. V dropped 4 bases and J dropped 6 bases, with 18 bases sitting between them. CDR3 residues: CASSGVGAIRDTQYF. The CDR3 nucleotides read TGTGCCAGCAGCGGTGTCGGGGCGATTCGTGATACGCAGTATTTT. Supplemented by reference TRBV5-6 and TRBJ2-3, the full variable domain reads DAGVTQSPTHLIKTRGQQVTLRCSPKSGHDTVSWYQQALGQGPQFIFQYYEEEERQRGNFPDRFSGHQFPNYSSELNVNALLLGDSALYLCASSGVGAIRDTQYFGPGTRLTVL.

The rearrangement links TRBV4-3 to TRBJ2-2, with a weak D call TRBD1 (6 bases). The V gene's germline CDR1 is LGHNA and CDR2 YSLEER. V lost 3 bases and J 0 bases, leaving 14 bases between the germline ends. CDR3 length equals 17 residues. As DNA, the CDR3 is TGCGCCAGCAGCCAGAGGAGAGACAGGACGAACACCGGGGAGCTGTTTTTT. Residues: CASSQRRDRTNTGELFF.

This sequence joins TRBV6-6 and TRBJ1-2, with D uncertain. V lost 2 bases to trimming and J lost 7 bases, with 8 bases between them. The CDR3 covers 12 residues. In germline, CDR1 is MNHNY, CDR2 SVGAGI (reference sequence). CDR3 sequence reads: CASSYRGSGYTF. CDR3 coding DNA: TGTGCCAGCAGTTACCGGGGTAGTGGCTACACCTTC.

This sequence joins TRBV5-5 and TRBJ2-3, with D possibly matching TRBD1 (5 bases). Deletions cut 0 bases from V and 3 bases from J, with 8 bases between. The germline gives CDR1 SGHKS, CDR2 YYEKEE (reference sequence). This CDR3 is built from 14 residues. CDR3 region: CASSLVAGTDTQYF. CDR3 DNA sequence: TGTGCCAGCAGCTTGGTGGCAGGGACAGATACGCAGTATTTT.

The rearrangement links TRBV6-5 to TRBJ1-6; D ambiguous. CDR3 length: 14 residues. Per the germline V gene, CDR1 is MNHEY and CDR2 is SVGAGI. V lost 8 bases, J lost 0 bases, and 8 bases lay in between. In nucleotides, the CDR3 is TGTGCCAGCGCATGGGGCTCCTATAATTCACCCCTCCACTTT. It specifies CASAWGSYNSPLHF.

V usage is TRBV2 and J usage is TRBJ2-7, with 9 positions matching TRBD1. Trimming removed 6 bases from V and 3 bases from J; junction bases left unmatched: 6. The CDR3 is 14 residues long. In germline, CDR1 is SNHLY, CDR2 FYNNEI. CDR3 nucleotide sequence: TGTGCCAGCAGGGCCGGGACAGGGTACTACGAGCAGTACTTC. Its protein product is CASRAGTGYYEQYF.

A few counts support this clone. The gene calls are TRBV5-5 and TRBJ2-2; 7 bases fit TRBD2. V lost 1 base and J lost 6; bases outside the gene matches: 6. Germline values: CDR1 SGHKS, CDR2 YYEKEE (reference sequence). The CDR3 spans 15 residues. CDR3 DNA sequence: TGTGCCAGCAGCTTGAATGGCGGGGGATCCGGGGAGCTGTTTTTT. This codes for CASSLNGGGSGELFF.

The gene calls are TRBV5-8 and TRBJ2-1; D is possibly TRBD2 (6 bases). Germline CDR1 SGHTS, CDR2 YDEGEE. V was trimmed by 7 bases and J by 0 bases, leaving 11 bases between them. The CDR3 has 14 residues. In DNA form, the CDR3 reads TGTGCCAGCCTTGCGGGGAGCTCCTACAATGAGCAGTTCTTC. Protein: CASLAGSSYNEQFF. Filled out from reference TRBV5-8 and TRBJ2-1, the complete variable domain reads EAGVTQSPTHLIKTRGQQATLRCSPISGHTSVYWYQQALGLGLQFLLWYDEGEERNRGNFPPRFSGRQFPNYSSELNVNALELEDSALYLCASLAGSSYNEQFFGPGTRLTVL.

The V gene is TRBV4-1, the J gene TRBJ2-7, with 8 bases that match TRBD2. The J segment lost 5 bases and the V segment lost 0 bases, leaving 6 bases of the junction unmatched. This CDR3 has 15 residues. The germline CDR1 and CDR2 sequences are MGHRA and YSYEKL. CDR3 nucleotide sequence: TGCGCCAGCAGCCAAGATTACGGGAGGGGAAACGAGCAGTACTTC. It specifies CASSQDYGRGNEQYF.

This chain uses TRBV11-2 with TRBJ2-3; D gene uncertain. The germline V gene has CDR1 SGHAT and CDR2 FQNNGV. The CDR3 length is 14 residues. The V and J ends lost 5 bases and 5 bases respectively, with 14 bases between them. CDR3 DNA sequence: TGTGCCAGCAGCGTCTCCCCCACGATAGATACGCAGTATTTT. Translating gives CASSVSPTIDTQYF.

The rearrangement links TRBV7-9 to TRBJ2-7; D remains unclear. Between the trimmed V and J ends, which lost 3 bases and 7 bases, there was a span of 10 bases. The CDR3 has 12 amino acids. Germline loops: CDR1 SEHNR, CDR2 FQNEAQ (reference sequence). The CDR3 nucleotides are TGTGCCAGCAGCTTCGAGCCCGGGGAGCAGTACTTC. Protein sequence: CASSFEPGEQYF.

The CDR3 protein is CASSPSLNSNQPQHF. CDR3 sequence (DNA): TGTGCCAGCTCACCGAGTCTTAATAGCAATCAGCCCCAGCATTTT. This chain links TRBV18 with TRBJ1-5, with unresolved D. The V and J ends lost 3 bases and 0 bases respectively, with 9 bases between them. Germline lookup yields CDR1 KGHSH and CDR2 LQKENI. The CDR3 length is 15 residues.

The chain has TRBV27 and TRBJ2-7, with D perhaps given as TRBD1 or TRBD2 (5 bases each). The CDR3 has 15 amino acids. Germline-derived CDR1 and CDR2 are MNHEY and SMNVEV (reference sequence). The ends were cut back, 3 bases at V and 1 base at J, with 13 bases in the middle. CDR3 bases: TGTGCCAGCAGTTTTGGGACCCCCGGATCCTACGAGCAGTACTTC. This sequence encodes CASSFGTPGSYEQYF.

The chain carries TRBV11-2 and TRBJ2-7; TRBD1 agrees at 12 bases. The J segment lost 9 bases and the V segment lost 3 bases, leaving 6 bases of the junction unmatched. CDR1 is SGHAT, CDR2 FQNNGV, per germline. There are 14 residues in the CDR3. CDR3 DNA sequence: TGTGCCAGCAGCTTGTCCGGGACAGGGGGCGGGCAGTACTTC. It codes for CASSLSGTGGGQYF.

This clone was counted a single time. V and J are TRBV27 and TRBJ1-5; 9 bases map to TRBD1. V lost 6 bases to trimming and J lost 1 base; unmatched junction nucleotides: 19. The germline CDR1 and CDR2 sequences are MNHEY and SMNVEV (reference sequence). The CDR3 contains 20 residues. The CDR3 loop is CASRQAPGTGIFDSNQPQHF. The CDR3 coding sequence is TGTGCCAGCAGACAAGCTCCCGGGACAGGGATATTTGACAGCAATCAGCCCCAGCATTTT.

The V gene is TRBV11-2, the J gene TRBJ2-1, with 11 bases that match TRBD2. The J segment lost 2 bases and the V segment lost 7 bases, leaving 4 bases of the junction unmatched. This CDR3 comprises 15 residues. Per the germline V gene, CDR1 is SGHAT and CDR2 is FQNNGV. CDR3 sequence: CASTLGLAAYNEQFF. The CDR3 nucleotides read TGTGCCAGCACTTTGGGACTAGCGGCCTACAATGAGCAGTTCTTC.

V gene TRBV29-1 combines with J gene TRBJ2-7; 7 positions agree with TRBD2. Trimming took 2 bases from V and 1 from J; bases not matched to a gene: 20. Germline lookup yields CDR1 SQVTM and CDR2 ANQGSEA. The CDR3 has 19 residues. For the CDR3, the DNA is TGCAGCGTTGAATTTCATGACTTCAGTATACCGGGACTATCCTACGAGCAGTACTTC. Residues: CSVEFHDFSIPGLSYEQYF.

The J gene is TRBJ2-3, the V gene TRBV18, with a tentative D call TRBD2 (5 bases). The CDR3 loop spans 14 amino acids. Germline CDR1 KGHSH, CDR2 LQKENI. V lost 8 bases, J lost 3 bases, and 15 bases lay in between. The CDR3 here is CASTTGPGTDTQYF. CDR3 sequence (DNA): TGTGCCAGCACTACCGGGCCGGGAACAGATACGCAGTATTTT.

This clone appeared a few times. V is TRBV5-4 and J is TRBJ1-4, with no clear D. Trimming cost V 8 bases and J 0 bases, with 14 bases left between them. The CDR3 extends over 15 amino acids. CDR1 and CDR2 (germline): SGHNT, YYREEE (reference sequence). This CDR3 is CASQEHPATNEKLFF. As DNA, the CDR3 is TGTGCCAGTCAGGAGCATCCTGCAACTAATGAAAAACTGTTTTTT.